These 14 T cell receptor beta chains share one sample of origin, sequenced in a study of cytomegalovirus exposure and HLA in healthy donors. This PCR relied on a set of 60 Vbeta primers and 13 Jbeta primers. The protocol was immunoSEQ multiplex PCR, while the TCRdb copy is restricted to in-frame clones and leaves out a portion. The top ten clones hold about 3.4% of a sample with approximately 150,000 clones, roughly four fifths of them seen once. Sequencing input: PBMCs. Receptors originate from a man aged 18-30 years in good health and CMV-seropositive.

The V call is TRBV5-1, the J call TRBJ2-5; 8 bases map to TRBD2. The J call is in doubt because the DNA end fits TRBJ2-7 better. The CDR3 totals 16 residues. The germline CDR1 and CDR2 sequences are SGHRS and YFSETQ. The CDR3 protein is CATSSGGSLGSYEQYF. CDR3 DNA sequence: TGCGCCACTTCCTCGGGGGGGAGCCTCGGCTCCTACGAGCAGTACTTC.

The chain carries TRBV5-6 and TRBJ2-3, with a weak D call TRBD2 (6 bases). The CDR3 sequence is 15 residues long. Trimming shortened V by 1 base and J by 2 bases, and 11 bases separated the two germline ends. Germline V gene sequence: CDR1 SGHDT, CDR2 YYEEEE. CDR3 sequence (DNA): TGTGCCAGCAGCTTGAAGGTAGCGGCCACAGATACGCAGTATTTT. Translating it yields CASSLKVAATDTQYF. The full variable domain, in which reference TRBV5-6 and TRBJ2-3 provide the parts outside the CDR3, is DAGVTQSPTHLIKTRGQQVTLRCSPKSGHDTVSWYQQALGQGPQFIFQYYEEEERQRGNFPDRFSGHQFPNYSSELNVNALLLGDSALYLCASSLKVAATDTQYFGPGTRLTVL.

The CDR3 region is CASSQDLRREGETQYF. CDR3 nucleotide sequence: TGCGCCAGCAGCCAAGATCTACGACGGGAGGGAGAGACCCAGTACTTC. The gene calls are TRBV4-1 and TRBJ2-5, with 8 bases that match TRBD2. The V segment lost 0 bases and the J segment 4 bases; nucleotides outside the gene matches: 7. The CDR3 has 16 amino acids. The germline V gene encodes CDR1 MGHRA and CDR2 YSYEKL.

The chain joins TRBV19 to TRBJ1-5, with TRBD1 matching over 10 bases. CDR1 LNHDA and CDR2 SQIVND come from the germline V gene (reference sequence). The CDR3 consists of 15 residues. Trimming removed 3 bases from V and 5 bases from J; junction bases left unmatched: 4. CDR3 in amino acids: CASSIGTGEDQPQHF. In DNA, the CDR3 is TGTGCCAGTAGTATCGGGACAGGGGAGGATCAGCCCCAGCATTTT. Drawing the rest from reference TRBV19 and TRBJ1-5, the complete variable domain is DGGITQSPKYLFRKEGQNVTLSCEQNLNHDAMYWYRQDPGQGLRLIYYSQIVNDFQKGDIAEGYSVSREKKESFPLTVTSAQKNPTAFYLCASSIGTGEDQPQHFGDGTRLSIL.

This clone has only one observation. Mismatch with germline at one junction end may stem from a read error. V is TRBV7-7 and J is TRBJ1-1; D remains unclear. The CDR3 covers 13 residues. CDR1 and CDR2 (germline): SSHAT, FNYEAQ (reference sequence). The CDR3 DNA reads as TGTGCTAGCAGCTTTAACATGAACACTGAAGCTTTCTTT. Protein: CASSFNMNTEAFF.

This clone was counted only a few times. The V gene is TRBV4-1, the J gene TRBJ2-7; tentatively, D is TRBD1 (5 bases). V was shortened by 0 bases and J by 3 bases, with 12 bases between the two germline ends. This CDR3 contains 15 residues. Per the germline V gene, CDR1 is MGHRA and CDR2 is YSYEKL. The DNA for the CDR3 is TGCGCCAGCAGCCAAGAAGGAAGGGGATTCTACGAGCAGTACTTC. Encoded protein: CASSQEGRGFYEQYF.

This chain links TRBV2 with TRBJ2-7; 12 bases align to TRBD2. J lost 6 bases, V lost 4 bases, and 7 bases had no gene match. The germline V gene has CDR1 SNHLY and CDR2 FYNNEI. The CDR3 is 15 amino acids. The CDR3 protein is CASSGRLAGGGEQYF. The CDR3, as DNA: TGTGCCAGCAGTGGGCGGCTAGCGGGAGGGGGCGAGCAGTACTTC.

The rearrangement links TRBV11-2 to TRBJ1-1; D gene unclear. The V gene lost 1 base and the J gene lost 3 bases, with 24 bases spanning the gap. CDR3 length: 19 amino acids. Germline loops: CDR1 SGHAT, CDR2 FQNNGV. CDR3 protein: CASSLGWLSALSEDTEAFF. CDR3 nucleotide sequence: TGTGCCAGCAGCTTAGGCTGGCTAAGTGCGCTTTCCGAGGACACTGAAGCTTTCTTT.

The J gene is TRBJ2-7, the V gene TRBV19; TRBD2 matches 13 bases. Per germline, CDR1 LNHDA and CDR2 SQIVND (reference sequence). The CDR3 is 16 residues long. V lost 6 bases and J lost 5; bases outside the gene matches: 10. DNA of the CDR3: TGTGCCAGTAGCCGTACAGGACTAGCGGGAGCTGACGAGCAGTACTTC. Translated: CASSRTGLAGADEQYF.

The V call is TRBV5-1, the J call TRBJ1-4; the D is unclear. V was shortened by 0 bases and J by 8 bases, with 11 bases between the two germline ends. This CDR3 contains 14 residues. Per the germline V gene, CDR1 is SGHRS and CDR2 is YFSETQ. The CDR3 DNA is TGCGCCAGCAGCTTGGCGGGGAAAAACGAAAAACTGTTTTTT. Translation gives CASSLAGKNEKLFF.

This chain joins TRBV7-9 and TRBJ2-5, with 7 bases aligning to TRBD1. There are 14 residues in the CDR3. Germline V lookup: CDR1 SEHNR, CDR2 FQNEAQ (reference sequence). J was trimmed by 2 bases and V by 8 bases; bases with no gene match: 8. CDR3 region: CASVRGTEQETQYF. DNA for the CDR3: TGTGCCAGCGTTAGGGGGACAGAACAAGAGACCCAGTACTTC.

The chain uses TRBV28 and TRBJ2-1; the D gene is possibly TRBD2 (5 bases). Trimming stripped 3 bases from V and 2 bases from J, with 8 bases between. CDR1 is MDHEN and CDR2 is SYDVKM in the germline V gene. The CDR3 has 14 residues. The CDR3 coding sequence is TGTGCCAGCAGTTTCCCCGGGGCCTACAATGAGCAGTTCTTC. Its translation: CASSFPGAYNEQFF. The full variable domain, in which reference TRBV28 and TRBJ2-1 provide the parts outside the CDR3, is DVKVTQSSRYLVKRTGEKVFLECVQDMDHENMFWYRQDPGLGLRLIYFSYDVKMKEKGDIPEGYSVSREKKERFSLILESASTNQTSMYLCASSFPGAYNEQFFGPGTRLTVL.

This chain joins TRBV7-9 and TRBJ1-1, with unresolved D. Trimming pared 6 bases from V and 9 bases from J, leaving 14 bases between. The germline gives CDR1 SEHNR, CDR2 FQNEAQ (reference sequence). The CDR3 is made up of 12 amino acids. The CDR3 DNA is TGTGCCAGCAGAAATTGGAGTGTAAAAGCTTTCTTT. Translated, it gives CASRNWSVKAFF.

This chain connects TRBV5-1 to TRBJ2-7; no definite D call. V was clipped by 4 bases and J by 4 bases, with 6 bases between them. Germline CDR1 reads SGHRS; CDR2 reads YFSETQ. This CDR3 contains 11 residues. This CDR3 is CASSNRYEQYF. DNA of the CDR3: TGCGCCAGCAGCAACAGATACGAGCAGTACTTC.